This is a list of T cell receptor beta chains from one sample in a study of blood T cell repertoires in COVID-19. The assay was immunoSEQ multiplex PCR, and TCRdb's table has in-frame clones only and misses some. The sample has 200,000 to 300,000 clones; around 87% are singletons. Sequences were obtained from peripheral blood. The source of these receptors is a woman in her sixties or seventies with COVID-19, enrolled during active disease. CDR3s include the opening cysteine and the closing phenylalanine or tryptophan. D genes are given only for firm matches. Size is omitted from some rows. Given values are once, few, many or a class for expanded clones.

cdr3_nt	cdr3_aa	d_call	clone_size	v_call	j_call
TGTGCCAGCAGTTTGTCGCTAAGCGGGGCCGATGTCCACATTCAGTACTTC	CASSLSLSGADVHIQYF	TRBD2	-	TRBV27	TRBJ2-4
TGCGCCAGCAGCTTGACAGACTATGGCTACACCTTC	CASSLTDYGYTF	-	-	TRBV5-1	TRBJ1-2
TGCGCCAGCAGCTTGGACCGAGGAGAAGCTTTCTTT	CASSLDRGEAFF	-	-	TRBV5-1	TRBJ1-1
TGTGCCAGCAGCATTACATCATTCAATTCACCCCTCCACTTT	CASSITSFNSPLHF	-	-	TRBV5-4	TRBJ1-6
TGTGCCAGCAGACTACTACAGGGTACCACTGAAGCTTTCTTT	CASRLLQGTTEAFF	-	-	TRBV27	TRBJ1-1
TGTGCCAGCAGCTTCGAAAGCGGGAGCACCATCGAGCAGTACTTC	CASSFESGSTIEQYF	TRBD2	-	TRBV7-8	TRBJ2-7
TGTGCCACCAGCAGGGAGCGGGAGAACGAGCAGTACTTC	CATSRERENEQYF	TRBD2	-	TRBV15	TRBJ2-7
TGTGCCACCGACGGGGGAGAGACCCAGTACTTC	CATDGGETQYF	-	-	TRBV10-3	TRBJ2-5
TGTGCCAGCAGCCAGAGTGAGGTACGCTTGACCGCCTACAATGAGCAGTTCTTC	CASSQSEVRLTAYNEQFF	-	-	TRBV3-1/TRBV3-2	TRBJ2-1
TGTGCCAGCACCGAGGACAGGGGTGTACTGGCTGAAGCTTTCTTT	CASTEDRGVLAEAFF	TRBD1	-	TRBV28	TRBJ1-1
TGTGCCAGCAGCTTAGTAGTTTACGAGCAGTACTTC	CASSLVVYEQYF	-	-	TRBV7-2	TRBJ2-7
TGTGCCAGCAGCCACGGCGGGACAGGTATATATCAGCCCCAGCATTTT	CASSHGGTGIYQPQHF	TRBD1	-	TRBV4-2	TRBJ1-5
TGTGCCAGCAGCTTAACAGCCGATTCCTACAATGAGCAGTTCTTC	CASSLTADSYNEQFF	-	-	TRBV7-7	TRBJ2-1
TGTGCCAGCAGTTGGGACAGGGGGCTTGTCACTGAAGCTTTCTTT	CASSWDRGLVTEAFF	TRBD1	-	TRBV6-5	TRBJ1-1
TGTGCCAGCAGCCGGGGGCTAGCGGAATACAATGAGCAGTTCTTC	CASSRGLAEYNEQFF	-	-	TRBV5-6	TRBJ2-1
TGTGCCTGGAGGACAGGGCCAGATTCACCCCTCCACTTT	CAWRTGPDSPLHF	TRBD1	-	TRBV30	TRBJ1-6
TGTGCCAGTAGTATAGGGCACTCTGGGGCCAACGTCCTGACTTTC	CASSIGHSGANVLTF	-	few	TRBV19	TRBJ2-6
TGTGCCAGCAGCCCCATAACAGGGGAGAACACTGAAGCTTTCTTT	CASSPITGENTEAFF	TRBD1	-	TRBV5-5	TRBJ1-1
TGCGCCAGCAGCCTTCTAACTAGCGGAGTGAGTAATGAGCAGTTCTTC	CASSLLTSGVSNEQFF	TRBD2	-	TRBV5-1	TRBJ2-1
TGTGCCAGCAGCCAAGGCAGGGAGGACTATGGCTACACCTTC	CASSQGREDYGYTF	-	-	TRBV21-1	TRBJ1-2